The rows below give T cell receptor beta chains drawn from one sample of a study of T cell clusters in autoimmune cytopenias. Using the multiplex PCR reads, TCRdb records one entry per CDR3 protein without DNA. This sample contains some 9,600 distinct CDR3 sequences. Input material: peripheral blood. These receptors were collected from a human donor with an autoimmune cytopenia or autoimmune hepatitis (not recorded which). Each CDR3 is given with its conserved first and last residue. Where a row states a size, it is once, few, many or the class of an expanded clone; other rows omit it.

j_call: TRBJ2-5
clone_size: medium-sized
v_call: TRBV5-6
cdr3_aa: CASSLSSSVETQYF

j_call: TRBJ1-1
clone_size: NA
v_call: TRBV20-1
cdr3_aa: CSARDYFHSEAFF

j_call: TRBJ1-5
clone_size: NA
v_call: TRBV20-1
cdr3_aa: CSAPQGGGGYSNQPQHF

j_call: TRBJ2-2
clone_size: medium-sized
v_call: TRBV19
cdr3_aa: CASRIQGDTGELFF

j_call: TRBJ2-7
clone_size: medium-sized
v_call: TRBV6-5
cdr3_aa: CASRGTGGHEQYF

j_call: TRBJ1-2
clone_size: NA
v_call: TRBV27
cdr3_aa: CASSLFTLDYGYTF

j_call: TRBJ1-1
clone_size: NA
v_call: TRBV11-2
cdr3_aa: CASSLKVTEAFF

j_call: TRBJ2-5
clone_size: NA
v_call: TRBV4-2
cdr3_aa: CASSQETGGQETQYF

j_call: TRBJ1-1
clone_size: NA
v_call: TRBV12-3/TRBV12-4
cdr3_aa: CASTPGRRGTEAFF

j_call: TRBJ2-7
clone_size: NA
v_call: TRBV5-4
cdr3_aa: CASSLVSSYEQYF

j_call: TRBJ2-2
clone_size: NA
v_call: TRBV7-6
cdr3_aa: CASSPAEGRRTGELFF

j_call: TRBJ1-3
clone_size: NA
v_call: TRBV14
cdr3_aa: CASSQDRRQYRASSGNTIYF

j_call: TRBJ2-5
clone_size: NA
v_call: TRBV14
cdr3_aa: CASSQDLAGGPRETQYF

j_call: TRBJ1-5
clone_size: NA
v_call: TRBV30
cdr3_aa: CAWSAGADQPQHF

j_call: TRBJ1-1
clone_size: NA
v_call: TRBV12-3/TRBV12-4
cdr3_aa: CASSLAVSLSGVTEAFF

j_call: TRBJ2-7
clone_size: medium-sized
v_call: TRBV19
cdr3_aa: CASSASTNEQYF

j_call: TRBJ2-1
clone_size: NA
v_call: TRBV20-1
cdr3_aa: CSAQAREISYNEQFF

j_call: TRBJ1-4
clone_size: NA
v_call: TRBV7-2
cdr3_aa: CASSSPGGEKLFF

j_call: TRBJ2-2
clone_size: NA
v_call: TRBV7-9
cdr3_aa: CASSFPGVTGELFF

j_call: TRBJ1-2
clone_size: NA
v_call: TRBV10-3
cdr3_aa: CAISGTDNYGYTF

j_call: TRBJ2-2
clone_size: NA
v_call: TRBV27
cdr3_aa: CASSYSPSTPRYTGELFF

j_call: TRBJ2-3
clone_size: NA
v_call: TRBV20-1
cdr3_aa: CSATTRGRTDTQYF

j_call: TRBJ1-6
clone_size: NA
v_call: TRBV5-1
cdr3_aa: CASSLEYGGTSPLHF

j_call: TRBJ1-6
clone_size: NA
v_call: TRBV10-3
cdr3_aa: CAISPKGKGVLNSPLHF

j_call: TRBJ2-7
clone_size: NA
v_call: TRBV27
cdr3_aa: CASKNQETSYEQYF

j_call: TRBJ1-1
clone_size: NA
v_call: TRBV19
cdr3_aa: CATSEGFTEAFF

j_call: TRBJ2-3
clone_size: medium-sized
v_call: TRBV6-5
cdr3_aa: CASRRENSGSTDTQYF

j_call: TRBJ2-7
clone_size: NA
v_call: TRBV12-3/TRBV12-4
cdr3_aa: CASREAGVLGEQYF

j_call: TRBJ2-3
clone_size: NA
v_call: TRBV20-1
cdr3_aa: CRNGGGAGTQYF

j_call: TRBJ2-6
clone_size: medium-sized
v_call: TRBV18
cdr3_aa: CASSPLGQGRTGANVLTF

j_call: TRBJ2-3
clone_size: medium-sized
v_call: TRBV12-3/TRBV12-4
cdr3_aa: CASSLAGGGTDTQYF

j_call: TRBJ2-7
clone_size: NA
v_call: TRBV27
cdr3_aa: CASTLGQGAPYEQYF

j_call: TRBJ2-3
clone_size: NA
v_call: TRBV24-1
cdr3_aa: CATSDLTEGARDTQYF

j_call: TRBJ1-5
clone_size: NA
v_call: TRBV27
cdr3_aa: CASRSGGANQPQHF

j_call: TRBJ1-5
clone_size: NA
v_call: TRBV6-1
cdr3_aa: CASKYEGQGVGQPQHF

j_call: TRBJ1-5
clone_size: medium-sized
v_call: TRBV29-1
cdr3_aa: CSVGPGGGNQPQHF

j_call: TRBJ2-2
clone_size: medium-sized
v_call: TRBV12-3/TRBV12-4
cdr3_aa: CASRGGGSRYTGELFF

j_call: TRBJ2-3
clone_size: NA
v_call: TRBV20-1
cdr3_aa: CSASQGARDTQYF

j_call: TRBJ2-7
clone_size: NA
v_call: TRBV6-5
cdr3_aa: CASSSGLGYEQYF

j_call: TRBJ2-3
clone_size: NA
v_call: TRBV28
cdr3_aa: CASSSLGSNARDTQYF

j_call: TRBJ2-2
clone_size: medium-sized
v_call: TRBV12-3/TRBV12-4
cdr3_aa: CASTHDTGRAGELFF

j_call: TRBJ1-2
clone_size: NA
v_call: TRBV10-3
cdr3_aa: CAISDGQPGYTF

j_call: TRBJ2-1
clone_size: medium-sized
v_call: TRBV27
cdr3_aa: CASRRAGQWYNEQFF

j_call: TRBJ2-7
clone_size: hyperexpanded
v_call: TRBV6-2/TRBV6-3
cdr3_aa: CASSYSRATRYEQYF

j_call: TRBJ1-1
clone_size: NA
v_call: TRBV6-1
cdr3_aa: CASSLHTETEAFF

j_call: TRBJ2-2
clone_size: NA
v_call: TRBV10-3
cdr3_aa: CAISGAAGRTGELFF

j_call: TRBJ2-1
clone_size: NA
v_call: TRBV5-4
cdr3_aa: CASSETSGDYNEQFF

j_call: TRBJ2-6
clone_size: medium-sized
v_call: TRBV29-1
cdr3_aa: CSVRRQGRYGANVLTF

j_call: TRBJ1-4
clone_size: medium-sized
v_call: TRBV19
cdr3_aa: CASSALGTVRHEKLFF

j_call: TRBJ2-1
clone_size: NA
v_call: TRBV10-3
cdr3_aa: CAISLDRDNEQFF

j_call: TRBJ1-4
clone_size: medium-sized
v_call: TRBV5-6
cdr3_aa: CASSFGTDEKLFF

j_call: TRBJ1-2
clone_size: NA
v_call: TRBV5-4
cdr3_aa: CASSPQPASGDGYTF

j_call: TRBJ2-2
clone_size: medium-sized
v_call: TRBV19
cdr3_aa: CASIGGPNTGELFF

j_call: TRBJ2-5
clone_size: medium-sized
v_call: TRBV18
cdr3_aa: CASSPPTGEETQYF

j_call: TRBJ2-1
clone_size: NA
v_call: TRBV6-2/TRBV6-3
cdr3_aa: CASSYSSSGGTDEQFF

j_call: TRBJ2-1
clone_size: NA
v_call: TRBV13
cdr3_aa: CASSFGGSESNEQFF